This TCR beta chain originates from a study of regulatory T cells in long-lasting Graves disease. The study, taken as a whole, reports: Among samples with persistent disease, TRBV28, TRBJ1-2 and TRBJ2-5 were favored. Shared public clonotypes totalled 2,741 in persistent patients, compared with 966 in new patients.

Time point in this sample: persistent/refractory GD, antithyroid drugs over 5 years with positive TRAb. From RNA extracted from PBMCs, the TCR library was made. The guidelines of the American Thyroid Association were the basis for diagnosing Graves' disease. According to the study, TCR beta libraries were built with iRepertoire HTBI primers and CDR3-region Arm-PCR. From the multiplex PCR reads, TCRdb called clonotypes with MiXCR, one entry per CDR3 protein. The sample has under 450,000 distinct CDR3 sequences, about 20% seen once. V shed 0 bases and J 10 bases; nucleotides not matched to a gene: 10. The CDR3 consists of 17 residues. Germline CDR1 LNHNV, CDR2 YYDKDF (reference sequence). As concerns this clonotype: The target antigen is unknown.

This specimen was peripheral blood mononuclear cells (PBMCs), taken when the disease was refractory, from a patient treated with antithyroid drugs. The chain employs TRBV15 and TRBJ1-6, with TRBD1 matching 9 bases. The receptor's source is a female donor with Graves disease. CDR3 DNA sequence: TGTGCCACCAGCAGAGATCGGGGGACAGGGAGTCGGTCACCCCTCCACTTT. This translates into CATSRDRGTGSRSPLHF.